Listed below are T cell receptor beta chains from one sample, sequenced in a study of T cell repertoires in cytomegalovirus infection. Using its own MiXCR run on the reads, TCRdb lists one record per CDR3 protein. This table holds approximately 500,000 distinct CDR3 sequences, about 17% found once. Sequenced input: CD8+ T cells from PBMCs. These TCRs come from a human donor in good health (CMV status not recorded). Some clones in this sample may be carry-over from other donors' samples. The CDR3 runs from the conserved cysteine through the conserved F or W. Each record gives: D gene, clone size, V gene, J gene, CDR3 DNA, CDR3 protein. The D gene is left open where the match is weak. Rows give clone size only sometimes, using once, few, many, or a class for an expanded clone.

NA,NA,TRBV19,TRBJ1-2,TGTGCCACCGGGGTAGGAAATGGCTACACCTTC,CATGVGNGYTF
NA,many,TRBV12-3/TRBV12-4,TRBJ1-5,TGTGCCAGCAGTTCACGCGGTCAGCCCCAGCATTTT,CASSSRGQPQHF
TRBD1,NA,TRBV13,TRBJ1-2,TGTGCCAGCAGCCTTCGGACAGGAAACTATGGCTACACCTTC,CASSLRTGNYGYTF
NA,NA,TRBV9,TRBJ2-5,TGTGCCAGCAGCATCTCCGGATCGTCTGAGACCCAGTACTTC,CASSISGSSETQYF
NA,NA,TRBV9,TRBJ2-5,TGTGCCAGCAGCGTATCTGGAGCGATGGAGACCCAGTACTTC,CASSVSGAMETQYF
NA,few,TRBV27,TRBJ2-7,TGTGCCAGCAGTTTATATACAGCCTCCGGATACGAGCAGTACTTC,CASSLYTASGYEQYF
NA,NA,TRBV11-2,TRBJ2-7,TGTGCCAGCAGCTTACGAGGGTCAGTCGTTGGCGAGCAGTACTTC,CASSLRGSVVGEQYF
NA,many,TRBV28,TRBJ2-5,TGTGCCAGCAGTTTGGCAGCTGAGTACCAAGAGACCCAGTACTTC,CASSLAAEYQETQYF
TRBD1,many,TRBV27,TRBJ2-1,TGTGCCAGCAGTCCCCGACAGGGGAGATACAATGAGCAGTTCTTC,CASSPRQGRYNEQFF
NA,few,TRBV7-8,TRBJ1-1,TGTGCCAGCAGCAAAGGGGGATTTACTGAAGCTTTCTTT,CASSKGGFTEAFF
NA,many,TRBV15,TRBJ2-2,TGTGCCACCAGCAGAGATGTGGGAACCGGGGAGCTGTTTTTT,CATSRDVGTGELFF
NA,many,TRBV28,TRBJ1-1,TGTGCCAGCATTAAGGACGGCTACGAGGCTTTCTTT,CASIKDGYEAFF
TRBD1,NA,TRBV30,TRBJ1-2,TGTGCCTGGACTCCGGGACAGGGGTCCTATGGCTACACCTTC,CAWTPGQGSYGYTF
TRBD2,many,TRBV11-2,TRBJ2-5,TGTGCCAGCAGCCCCGGACTAGCGGGGGGAGAGTGGGAGACCCAGTACTTC,CASSPGLAGGEWETQYF
TRBD2,few,TRBV3-1,TRBJ2-1,TGTGCCAGCAGCCAACCGGGACTAGCGGATCATGAGCAGTTCTTC,CASSQPGLADHEQFF
NA,many,TRBV7-2,TRBJ1-1,TGTGCCAGCAGCCAACGTCGGGCCCTGTGGGACACTGAAGCTTTCTTT,CASSQRRALWDTEAFF
TRBD2,NA,TRBV9,TRBJ2-7,TGTGCCAGCAGCCCGTCTAGCGGGGCTACCTACGAGCAGTACTTC,CASSPSSGATYEQYF
TRBD2,NA,TRBV5-1,TRBJ2-3,TGCGCCAGCAGCTTGTATCTCTCTAGCGGGGCTTCTAGCACAGATACGCAGTATTTT,CASSLYLSSGASSTDTQYF
TRBD1,many,TRBV7-6,TRBJ1-2,TGTGCCAGCAGCTTAGAACAGGGGGTTTATGGCTACACCTTC,CASSLEQGVYGYTF
NA,few,TRBV2,TRBJ1-1,TGTGCCAGCCGAGGAGTTTCTGAAGCTTTCTTT,CASRGVSEAFF
TRBD2,once,TRBV28,TRBJ2-3,TGTGCCACCTCGCTAAATATTGGGACTAGCGGGAGAACGACAGATACGCAGTATTTT,CATSLNIGTSGRTTDTQYF
NA,NA,TRBV5-4,TRBJ1-2,TGTGCCAGCAGCTTTTCTGGGCTTCGGGGCTACACCTTC,CASSFSGLRGYTF
NA,many,TRBV7-9,TRBJ2-3,TGTGCCAGCAGACCGACAGAGTTGGCAGATACGCAGTATTTT,CASRPTELADTQYF
NA,many,TRBV6-1,TRBJ1-5,TGTGCCAGCAGTGAATGGATCCCAGGGAAAAGCAATCAGCCCCAGCATTTT,CASSEWIPGKSNQPQHF
NA,NA,TRBV20-1,TRBJ2-7,TGCAGTGCTAGAGAGGGCAGGCTCTACGAGCAGTACTTC,CSAREGRLYEQYF
NA,many,TRBV7-9,TRBJ2-4,TGTGCCAGCAGCGGCCCGGGACAACCGGTGGGTGCCAAAAACATTCAGTACTTC,CASSGPGQPVGAKNIQYF